The rows below give T cell receptor beta chains drawn from one sample of a study of CD8+ T cells in alopecia areata. Method: immunoSEQ multiplex PCR; TCRdb's copy keeps in-frame clones and lacks some. The sample comprises 170,000 or so clones, roughly three fifths of which are singletons, and around an eighth rests with the top ten. The sample was CD8+ T cells sorted from blood, taken at week 24, from a patient treated with tofacitinib. These receptors were obtained from a human donor with alopecia areata. CDR3s include the opening cysteine and the closing phenylalanine or tryptophan. A D gene is named only where the DNA matches it firmly. Expanded clones are given a class, and other clones once, few, many or no size at all.

CDR3aa: CASSLGQGTIETQYF; CDR3nt: TGCGCCAGCAGCTTGGGACAGGGTACTATTGAGACCCAGTACTTC; v_gene: TRBV5-1; abundance: -; j_gene: TRBJ2-5; d_gene: TRBD1
CDR3aa: CATNLNTEAFF; CDR3nt: TGTGCCACTAACCTGAACACTGAAGCTTTCTTT; v_gene: TRBV2; abundance: few; j_gene: TRBJ1-1; d_gene: -
CDR3aa: CASSLATDYQPQHF; CDR3nt: TGTGCCAGCAGCTTAGCGACAGACTATCAGCCCCAGCATTTT; v_gene: TRBV7-9; abundance: few; j_gene: TRBJ1-5; d_gene: -
CDR3aa: CASSADRGGSGYTF; CDR3nt: TGCGCCAGCAGCGCCGACAGGGGAGGAAGTGGCTACACCTTC; v_gene: TRBV5-1; abundance: -; j_gene: TRBJ1-2; d_gene: TRBD1
CDR3aa: CASRRSQETQYF; CDR3nt: TGCGCCAGCAGACGGAGCCAAGAGACCCAGTACTTC; v_gene: TRBV5-1; abundance: once; j_gene: TRBJ2-5; d_gene: -
CDR3aa: CASSGDADYGYTF; CDR3nt: TGTGCCAGCTCAGGGGACGCAGACTATGGCTACACCTTC; v_gene: TRBV18; abundance: -; j_gene: TRBJ1-2; d_gene: -
CDR3aa: CASSLPGQGVTGELFF; CDR3nt: TGTGCCAGCAGCCTCCCGGGACAGGGGGTTACCGGGGAGCTGTTTTTT; v_gene: TRBV7-9; abundance: -; j_gene: TRBJ2-2; d_gene: TRBD1
CDR3aa: CASSSAGMGTDTQYF; CDR3nt: TGCGCCAGCAGCTCAGCGGGAATGGGCACAGATACGCAGTATTTT; v_gene: TRBV5-1; abundance: -; j_gene: TRBJ2-3; d_gene: TRBD2
CDR3aa: CASTTTAYGNTGELFF; CDR3nt: TGTGCCAGCACCACGACAGCTTATGGTAACACCGGGGAGCTGTTTTTT; v_gene: TRBV2; abundance: few; j_gene: TRBJ2-2; d_gene: -
CDR3aa: CASSAPGPTTDTQYF; CDR3nt: TGTGCCAGCAGCGCCCCTGGGCCAACCACAGATACGCAGTATTTT; v_gene: TRBV7-6; abundance: -; j_gene: TRBJ2-3; d_gene: -
CDR3aa: CSVEGTIQGWETQYF; CDR3nt: TGCAGCGTTGAAGGAACCATACAGGGTTGGGAGACCCAGTACTTC; v_gene: TRBV29-1; abundance: -; j_gene: TRBJ2-5; d_gene: -
CDR3aa: CASTEGGGYGYTF; CDR3nt: TGTGCCAGCACCGAAGGGGGCGGCTATGGCTACACCTTC; v_gene: TRBV2; abundance: -; j_gene: TRBJ1-2; d_gene: TRBD1
CDR3aa: CAWSVGPSAHYF; CDR3nt: TGTGCCTGGAGTGTGGGTCCCTCGGCGCATTACTTC; v_gene: TRBV30; abundance: -; j_gene: TRBJ2-7; d_gene: -
CDR3aa: CASKKVANTGELFF; CDR3nt: TGTGCCAGCAAAAAGGTCGCGAACACCGGGGAGCTGTTTTTT; v_gene: TRBV6-1; abundance: -; j_gene: TRBJ2-2; d_gene: -
CDR3aa: CAWSSGQGDIQYF; CDR3nt: TGTGCCTGGAGTAGTGGACAGGGTGACATTCAGTACTTC; v_gene: TRBV30; abundance: -; j_gene: TRBJ2-4; d_gene: TRBD1
CDR3aa: CASSQDPDGARGYTF; CDR3nt: TGCGCCAGCAGCCAAGATCCAGACGGGGCTCGGGGCTACACCTTC; v_gene: TRBV4-1; abundance: few; j_gene: TRBJ1-2; d_gene: -
CDR3aa: CSVGAGEILNTEAFF; CDR3nt: TGCAGCGTTGGAGCAGGGGAGATACTGAACACTGAAGCTTTCTTT; v_gene: TRBV29-1; abundance: -; j_gene: TRBJ1-1; d_gene: -
CDR3aa: CASSSRGKETQYF; CDR3nt: TGTGCCAGCAGCTCCAGGGGTAAGGAGACCCAGTACTTC; v_gene: TRBV7-9; abundance: -; j_gene: TRBJ2-5; d_gene: -
CDR3aa: CSVGSGQGARDTQYF; CDR3nt: TGCAGCGTTGGAAGCGGACAGGGGGCTCGGGATACGCAGTATTTT; v_gene: TRBV29-1; abundance: -; j_gene: TRBJ2-3; d_gene: TRBD1
CDR3aa: CASGLVKGQGALSYGYTF; CDR3nt: TGTGCTAGTGGTTTGGTAAAGGGACAGGGGGCTTTATCCTATGGCTACACCTTC; v_gene: TRBV12-5; abundance: medium-sized; j_gene: TRBJ1-2; d_gene: TRBD1
CDR3aa: CATESTNRAINGYTF; CDR3nt: TGTGCCACCGAATCGACTAACAGGGCAATTAATGGCTACACCTTC; v_gene: TRBV10-3; abundance: -; j_gene: TRBJ1-2; d_gene: -
CDR3aa: CASSQVGRDRDTQYF; CDR3nt: TGCGCCAGCAGCCAAGTAGGCAGGGACAGAGATACGCAGTATTTT; v_gene: TRBV4-1; abundance: once; j_gene: TRBJ2-3; d_gene: TRBD1
CDR3aa: CASSLASPLAGVFYEQYF; CDR3nt: TGCGCCAGCAGCTTGGCCTCTCCTTTAGCGGGGGTATTCTACGAGCAGTACTTC; v_gene: TRBV5-1; abundance: once; j_gene: TRBJ2-7; d_gene: TRBD2
CDR3aa: CASSMSGNQPQHF; CDR3nt: TGTGCCAGCAGCATGAGCGGGAATCAGCCCCAGCATTTT; v_gene: TRBV9; abundance: -; j_gene: TRBJ1-5; d_gene: -
CDR3aa: CATRAGNYGYTF; CDR3nt: TGTGCCACCAGAGCAGGGAACTATGGCTACACCTTC; v_gene: TRBV15; abundance: once; j_gene: TRBJ1-2; d_gene: -
CDR3aa: CASSRGYPDTQYF; CDR3nt: TGTGCCAGTAGTAGGGGCTATCCTGATACGCAGTATTTT; v_gene: TRBV19; abundance: few; j_gene: TRBJ2-3; d_gene: -
CDR3aa: CASSHAGTGNYEQYF; CDR3nt: TGTGCCAGCAGTCACGCCGGGACAGGGAACTACGAGCAGTACTTC; v_gene: TRBV13; abundance: -; j_gene: TRBJ2-7; d_gene: TRBD1
CDR3aa: CATRRREGNTEAFF; CDR3nt: TGTGCCACCAGACGGCGGGAGGGGAACACTGAAGCTTTCTTT; v_gene: TRBV15; abundance: -; j_gene: TRBJ1-1; d_gene: -
CDR3aa: CASRGGGRPLHF; CDR3nt: TGTGCCAGCAGGGGCGGGGGTCGACCCCTCCACTTT; v_gene: TRBV27; abundance: -; j_gene: TRBJ1-6; d_gene: -
CDR3aa: CASSLAPRRGTDTQYF; CDR3nt: TGTGCCAGCAGCTTAGCGCCGAGGAGGGGCACAGATACGCAGTATTTT; v_gene: TRBV7-2; abundance: -; j_gene: TRBJ2-3; d_gene: -
CDR3aa: CASSPRGPVGETQYF; CDR3nt: TGCGCCAGCAGCCCCCGGGGGCCCGTGGGTGAGACCCAGTACTTC; v_gene: TRBV4-1; abundance: -; j_gene: TRBJ2-5; d_gene: -